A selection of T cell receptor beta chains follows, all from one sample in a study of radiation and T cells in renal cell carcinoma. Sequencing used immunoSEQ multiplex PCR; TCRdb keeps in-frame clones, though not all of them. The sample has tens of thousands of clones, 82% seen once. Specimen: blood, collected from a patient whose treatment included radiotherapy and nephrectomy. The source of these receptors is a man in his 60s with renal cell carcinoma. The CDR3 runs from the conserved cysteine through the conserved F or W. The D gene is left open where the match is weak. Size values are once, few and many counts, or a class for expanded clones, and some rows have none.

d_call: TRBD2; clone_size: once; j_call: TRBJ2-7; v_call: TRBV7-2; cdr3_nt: TGTGCCAGCAGCCAAATACGGGCTAGCGGGATCTACGAGCAGTACTTC; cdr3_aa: CASSQIRASGIYEQYF
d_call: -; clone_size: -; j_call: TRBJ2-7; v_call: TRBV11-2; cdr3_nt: TGTGCCAGCAGCTTAGATCGGAGGGTGGAAAACTACGAGCAGTACTTC; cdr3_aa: CASSLDRRVENYEQYF
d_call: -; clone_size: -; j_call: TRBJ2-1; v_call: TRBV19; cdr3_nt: TGTGCCAGTAGTATAGAAGGCAGGGCCCCTGAGCAGTTCTTC; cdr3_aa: CASSIEGRAPEQFF
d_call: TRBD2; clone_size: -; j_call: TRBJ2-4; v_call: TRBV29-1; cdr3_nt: TGCAGCGTTGAATCGAGCGGGAGGGACATTCAGTACTTC; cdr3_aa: CSVESSGRDIQYF
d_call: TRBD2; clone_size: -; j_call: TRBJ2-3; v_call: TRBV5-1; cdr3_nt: TGCGCCAGCAGCTTGGCCTGGTCGGGAGGGGATACGCAGTATTTT; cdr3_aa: CASSLAWSGGDTQYF
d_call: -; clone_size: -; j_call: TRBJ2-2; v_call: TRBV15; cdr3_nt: TGTGCCACCAGCAGAGATAAAGCGGGCTGGGAGCTGTTTTTT; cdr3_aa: CATSRDKAGWELFF
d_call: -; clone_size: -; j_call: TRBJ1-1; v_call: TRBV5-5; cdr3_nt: TGTGCCAGCAGCTTGGCCGAGGGCAAAACTGAAGCTTTCTTT; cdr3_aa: CASSLAEGKTEAFF
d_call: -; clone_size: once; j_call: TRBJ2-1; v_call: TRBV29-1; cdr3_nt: TGCAGCGTTGGGGCTGGCGGATCCTACAATGAGCAGTTCTTC; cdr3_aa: CSVGAGGSYNEQFF
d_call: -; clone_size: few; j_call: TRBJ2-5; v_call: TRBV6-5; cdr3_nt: TGTGCCAGCAGCTTTGGTAGAGTGGAGACCCAGTACTTC; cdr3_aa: CASSFGRVETQYF
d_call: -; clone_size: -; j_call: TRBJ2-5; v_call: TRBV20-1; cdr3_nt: TGCCCCCCACGGGAGACCCAGTACTTC; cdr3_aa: CPPRETQYF
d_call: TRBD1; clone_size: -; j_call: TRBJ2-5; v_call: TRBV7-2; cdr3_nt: TGTGCCAGCAGCTTACAGTACGCAGGGGGCAGGTCGTCGGAGACCCAGTACTTC; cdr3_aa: CASSLQYAGGRSSETQYF
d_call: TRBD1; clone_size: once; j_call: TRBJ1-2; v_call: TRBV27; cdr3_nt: TGTGCCAGCAGTTACACAGGGGGAGGGTATGGCTACACCTTC; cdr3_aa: CASSYTGGGYGYTF
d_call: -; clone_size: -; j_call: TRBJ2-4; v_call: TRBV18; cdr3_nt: TGTGCCAGCTCACCACGGGGAGAAAACATTCAGTACTTC; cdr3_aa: CASSPRGENIQYF